These 27 T cell receptor beta chains came from one sample sequenced in a study of cytomegalovirus exposure and HLA in healthy donors. This PCR relied on a set of 60 Vbeta primers and 13 Jbeta primers. The method was immunoSEQ multiplex PCR; TCRdb's version includes in-frame clones alone and lacks a portion of them. This table has around 190,000 clones, more than 70% appearing once. Material for sequencing was PBMCs. Receptor source: a man aged 25 to 40 in good health and CMV-seropositive.

The chain recombines TRBV27 with TRBJ2-7; 7 bases map to TRBD2. CDR1 is MNHEY, CDR2 SMNVEV, per germline (reference sequence). V shed 3 bases and J 0 bases; nucleotides not matched to a gene: 5. The CDR3 is 15 residues long. DNA of the CDR3: TGTGCCAGCAGTTTCGGTAGCGGGCACTCCTACGAGCAGTACTTC. This translates into CASSFGSGHSYEQYF.

The chain couples TRBV7-3 to TRBJ2-2; D remains unclear. The CDR3 is made up of 15 amino acids. Per the germline V gene, CDR1 is SGHTA and CDR2 is FQGTGA. V was cut by 3 bases and J by 4 bases, with 12 bases left in between. CDR3: CASSLSDAITGELFF. CDR3 DNA sequence: TGTGCCAGCAGCTTGAGTGATGCCATCACCGGGGAGCTGTTTTTT.

This sequence joins TRBV5-1 and TRBJ2-7; 9 positions agree with TRBD1. The J segment lost 5 bases and the V segment lost 4 bases, leaving 7 bases of the junction unmatched. The CDR3 sequence is 14 residues long. The germline CDR1 and CDR2 sequences are SGHRS and YFSETQ. CDR3 loop: CASSLEGTGHEQYF. CDR3 bases: TGCGCCAGCAGCCTGGAGGGGACAGGGCACGAGCAGTACTTC. Drawing the rest from reference TRBV5-1 and TRBJ2-7, the complete variable domain is KAGVTQTPRYLIKTRGQQVTLSCSPISGHRSVSWYQQTPGQGLQFLFEYFSETQRNKGNFPGRFSGRQFSNSRSEMNVSTLELGDSALYLCASSLEGTGHEQYFGPGTRLTVT.

This chain uses TRBV2 with TRBJ2-3, with 12 nucleotides matching TRBD2. The germline gives CDR1 SNHLY, CDR2 FYNNEI. V trimming: 6 bases; J trimming: 3 bases; junction bases outside the gene matches: 4. The CDR3 is 15 residues long. As DNA, the CDR3 is TGTGCCAGCAGGAACCTAGCGGGGGGGACAGATACGCAGTATTTT. It encodes CASRNLAGGTDTQYF. Based on the CDR3 plus reference TRBV2 and TRBJ2-3, the full variable domain is EPEVTQTPSHQVTQMGQEVILRCVPISNHLYFYWYRQILGQKVEFLVSFYNNEISEKSEIFDDQFSVERPDGSNFTLKIRSTKLEDSAMYFCASRNLAGGTDTQYFGPGTRLTVL.

CDR3 in DNA: TGTGCCAGCACTTTCAGCGGGGGGGCCTACAATGAGCAGTTCTTC. Translation: CASTFSGGAYNEQFF. The chain has TRBV2 and TRBJ2-1, with TRBD2 matching 10 bases. The CDR3 sequence is 15 residues long. CDR1 is SNHLY, CDR2 FYNNEI, per germline. The V segment lost 7 bases and the J segment 2 bases; nucleotides outside the gene matches: 5.

This chain joins TRBV6-1 and TRBJ2-1, with D possibly being TRBD2 (6 bases). The CDR3 length is 14 residues. CDR1 is MNHNS and CDR2 is SASEGT in the germline V gene. V dropped 3 bases and J dropped 4 bases, with 10 bases sitting between them. Written as DNA, the CDR3 is TGTGCCAGCAGTGAGTCTAGCGAGTACAATGAGCAGTTCTTC. Amino acid sequence: CASSESSEYNEQFF.

The rearrangement uses TRBV6-1 and TRBJ2-3, with TRBD2 as a possible D gene (5 bases). This CDR3 region has 15 residues. Germline loops: CDR1 MNHNS, CDR2 SASEGT. V gave up 5 bases and J gave up 2 bases, with 14 bases separating them. The CDR3 sequence: CASSPPAATTDTQYF. DNA of the CDR3: TGTGCCAGCAGTCCGCCAGCGGCGACCACAGATACGCAGTATTTT.

As regards this clone: At one end the junction does not follow the germline gene, possibly because of a read error. The rearrangement links TRBV27 to TRBJ2-7, with 11 nucleotides matching TRBD2. In germline, CDR1 is MNHEY, CDR2 SMNVEV (reference sequence). The CDR3 spans 14 residues. CDR3 DNA sequence: TGTGCCAGCAATTTAGCGGGGGGGACCTACGAGCAGTACTTC. Translated, it gives CASNLAGGTYEQYF.

This clone was counted once. The chain recombines TRBV7-2 with TRBJ1-2; D is ambiguous. The CDR3 has 14 amino acids. Germline V CDR1 and CDR2: SGHTA, FQGNSA. Trimming took off 4 bases at V and 0 bases at J, with 9 bases between the two ends. In nucleotides, the CDR3 is TGTGCCAGCAGCTCCCCGTTAGCTAACTATGGCTACACCTTC. As protein: CASSSPLANYGYTF.

The rearrangement links TRBV19 to TRBJ2-1, with a weak D call TRBD1 (5 bases). CDR3 length: 16 residues. Germline V lookup: CDR1 LNHDA, CDR2 SQIVND (reference sequence). Trimming cost V 6 bases and J 0 bases, with 15 bases left between them. The DNA for the CDR3 is TGTGCCAGTAGCACCTCTACCGACAGCTCCTACAATGAGCAGTTCTTC. Its translation: CASSTSTDSSYNEQFF.

V and J are TRBV4-2 and TRBJ1-4, with TRBD1 matching 9 bases. CDR3 size: 17 residues. With 1 base clipped from V and 10 bases from J, the junction kept 13 bases outside the gene matches. Germline CDR1 is LGHNA and CDR2 is YNFKEQ. CDR3 protein: CASSQGPRQDRGLKLFF. In DNA form, the CDR3 reads TGTGCCAGCAGCCAAGGTCCCCGCCAGGACAGGGGTCTAAAACTGTTTTTT.

This clone showed up just once. V gene TRBV5-1 combines with J gene TRBJ1-2, with a possible D match to TRBD1 (6 bases). V gave up 0 bases and J gave up 5 bases, with 11 bases separating them. CDR3 length: 14 residues. CDR1 is SGHRS and CDR2 is YFSETQ in the germline V gene. CDR3 residues: CASSLEGRGYGYTF. The CDR3 nucleotides read TGCGCCAGCAGCTTGGAGGGCAGGGGTTATGGCTACACCTTC.

Regarding this clone: This sample also contains other DNA sequences that code for the same CDR3. The rearrangement joins TRBV5-6 to TRBJ2-5; tentatively, D is TRBD1 (5 bases). Trimming removed 0 bases from V and 2 bases from J, with 5 bases in between. The germline gives CDR1 SGHDT, CDR2 YYEEEE. The CDR3 contains 13 residues. The CDR3 sequence is CASSLGQQETQYF. CDR3 nucleotides: TGTGCCAGCAGCTTGGGACAGCAAGAGACCCAGTACTTC. The variable domain in full, with the rest retrieved from reference TRBV5-6 and TRBJ2-5, is DAGVTQSPTHLIKTRGQQVTLRCSPKSGHDTVSWYQQALGQGPQFIFQYYEEEERQRGNFPDRFSGHQFPNYSSELNVNALLLGDSALYLCASSLGQQETQYFGPGTRLLVL.

This chain joins TRBV7-8 and TRBJ1-2; D possibly corresponds to TRBD1 (6 bases). The CDR3 loop spans 14 amino acids. Trimming took off 1 base at V and 6 bases at J, with 12 bases between the two ends. From germline, CDR1 is SGHVS and CDR2 FQNEAQ. The CDR3 bases are TGTGCCAGCAGCTTAGACAGGGAGGGGAATGGCTACACCTTC. Protein sequence: CASSLDREGNGYTF.

The table lists this clone with a count of one. Sequence at one end of the junction differs from germline and may be a read error. This chain uses TRBV7-7 with TRBJ2-5; possible D gene TRBD2, 5 bases. Germline loops: CDR1 SSHAT, CDR2 FNYEAQ (reference sequence). The CDR3 consists of 13 residues. The CDR3 reads CASSRELQETQYF. The CDR3 region has the DNA TGTGCTAGCAGCCGGGAACTCCAAGAGACCCAGTACTTC. Full variable domain (outside the CDR3, taken from reference TRBV7-7 and TRBJ2-5): GAGVSQSPRYKVTKRGQDVTLRCDPISSHATLYWYQQALGQGPEFLTYFNYEAQPDKSGLPSDRFSAERPEGSISTLTIQRTEQRDSAMYRCASSRELQETQYFGPGTRLLVL.

The CDR3 nucleotides read TGTGCCAGCAGCTTCGGGGATTTAGGCGAGCAGTACTTC. It specifies CASSFGDLGEQYF. This chain uses TRBV7-9 with TRBJ2-7, with D possibly matching TRBD2 (5 bases). Deletions cut 3 bases from V and 6 bases from J, with 12 bases between. The V gene's germline CDR1 is SEHNR and CDR2 FQNEAQ (reference sequence). The CDR3 covers 13 residues.

The V call is TRBV5-6, the J call TRBJ2-3, with D maybe TRBD2 (5 bases). The length of the CDR3 is 15 residues. Deletions cut 0 bases from V and 0 bases from J, with 8 bases between. From germline, CDR1 is SGHDT and CDR2 YYEEEE. The CDR3: CASSLGLASTDTQYF. The CDR3 DNA is TGTGCCAGCAGCTTGGGGCTAGCTAGCACAGATACGCAGTATTTT.

This chain links TRBV9 with TRBJ2-4; TRBD1 matches 7 bases. The V segment lost 3 bases and the J segment 5 bases; nucleotides outside the gene matches: 2. The CDR3 length is 13 residues. Looked up from germline, CDR1 is SGDLS and CDR2 is YYNGEE. CDR3 DNA sequence: TGTGCCAGCAGCGGGGGACAGCAAAACATTCAGTACTTC. It is translated as CASSGGQQNIQYF.

This clone was seen more than once but under ten times. This sequence joins TRBV11-1 and TRBJ2-7, with TRBD1 matching 9 bases. The CDR3 is 14 amino acids. Germline values: CDR1 SGHAT, CDR2 FQDESV (reference sequence). With 4 bases clipped from V and 7 bases from J, the junction kept 8 bases outside the gene matches. The DNA for the CDR3 is TGTGCCAGCAGCTACGGGACAGGGACGGGGGAGCAGTACTTC. This codes for CASSYGTGTGEQYF.

This rearrangement joins TRBV30 to TRBJ2-5, with 8 bases fitting TRBD2. Germline CDR1 GTSNPN, CDR2 SVGIG (reference sequence). The CDR3 totals 13 residues. V lost 7 bases and J lost 4; bases outside the gene matches: 8. In nucleotides, the CDR3 is TGTGCCTACGGGGGGCTAGCGGGAGAGACCCAGTACTTC. The encoded protein is CAYGGLAGETQYF.

Note on this clone: A read error may produce the germline difference seen at one junction end. V usage is TRBV7-2 and J usage is TRBJ1-2; TRBD1 agrees at 7 bases. This CDR3 spans 15 amino acids. Per germline, CDR1 SGHTA and CDR2 FQGNSA. The DNA of the CDR3 is TGTGCCGGCAGCTTAGCGGAGGGGGCCCGACAGGGCTACACCTTC. Encoded protein: CAGSLAEGARQGYTF.

This chain joins TRBV29-1 and TRBJ2-7; D may be TRBD2 (5 bases). With 3 bases removed from V and 5 bases from J, the gap between germline ends came to 14 bases. Germline values: CDR1 SQVTM, CDR2 ANQGSEA. The CDR3 covers 13 residues. The CDR3 loop reads CSVDSGSGDEQYF. CDR3 in DNA: TGCAGCGTTGATTCCGGGTCCGGGGACGAGCAGTACTTC.

This chain uses TRBV9 with TRBJ1-4; 7 nucleotides align to TRBD1. The V gene end was trimmed by 3 bases and the J gene end by 4 bases; junction bases not matched to a gene: 6. The length of the CDR3 is 15 residues. The germline CDR1 and CDR2 sequences are SGDLS and YYNGEE. In DNA form, the CDR3 reads TGTGCCAGCAGCGCCCGACAGGGACTTAATGAAAAACTGTTTTTT. It encodes CASSARQGLNEKLFF.

This clone was counted once. The rearrangement joins TRBV29-1 to TRBJ1-5, with 9 bases matching TRBD1. Germline V gives CDR1 SQVTM, CDR2 ANQGSEA. CDR3 length equals 13 residues. J lost 6 bases, V lost 6 bases, and 6 bases had no gene match. Written as DNA, the CDR3 is TGCAGCGTGGTACAGGGGGCAGGTCAGCCCCAGCATTTT. It specifies CSVVQGAGQPQHF.

The table lists this clone with a count of one. The rearrangement uses TRBV28 and TRBJ1-2; TRBD1 matches 8 bases. Unmatched junction bases numbered 1, after V lost 4 bases and J lost 3 bases. Germline assignment: CDR1 MDHEN and CDR2 SYDVKM. This CDR3 has 13 residues. This chain's CDR3 is CASSSGQDYGYTF. The CDR3 DNA is TGTGCCAGCAGTTCGGGACAGGACTATGGCTACACCTTC.

The chain uses TRBV2 and TRBJ2-7; 8 nucleotides agree with TRBD2. The length of the CDR3 is 13 residues. V lost 7 bases and J lost 2; bases outside the gene matches: 4. Germline values: CDR1 SNHLY, CDR2 FYNNEI. The CDR3 DNA is TGTGCCAGCACCCCGGGACTAGCCTACGAGCAGTACTTC. It translates to CASTPGLAYEQYF. The whole variable domain, filled in from reference TRBV2 and TRBJ2-7, reads EPEVTQTPSHQVTQMGQEVILRCVPISNHLYFYWYRQILGQKVEFLVSFYNNEISEKSEIFDDQFSVERPDGSNFTLKIRSTKLEDSAMYFCASTPGLAYEQYFGPGTRLTVT.

The CDR3 is CASSQDLAGSYEQYF. CDR3 sequence (DNA): TGTGCCAGCAGCCAAGATCTAGCGGGATCCTACGAGCAGTACTTC. The rearrangement links TRBV4-2 to TRBJ2-7; 9 nucleotides line up with TRBD2. In germline, CDR1 is LGHNA, CDR2 YNFKEQ. J was trimmed by 1 base and V by 0 bases; bases with no gene match: 1. The CDR3 extends over 15 amino acids.